This T cell receptor beta chain was sequenced for a study of cytotoxic CD8 clonotypes in ibrutinib-treated CLL. General observations from the study: The clonality went up when patients responded to ibrutinib and dropped back toward baseline at progression. Clonality measured at baseline exceeded age-matched healthy donors, tracking circulating CD8+ T-cell counts.

Generated by immunoSEQ multiplex PCR, the TCRdb table keeps only in-frame clones and is missing some. The data show over 120,000 clones, around 84% seen once. Germline lookup yields CDR1 SGHAT and CDR2 FQDESV (reference sequence). The V and J ends lost 1 base and 5 bases respectively, with 9 bases between them. The CDR3 has 14 residues. Comments on this clone: Its target is unknown.

This chain uses TRBV11-1 with TRBJ1-5; no clear D. This receptor was taken from a human donor with chronic lymphocytic leukemia. The sample consisted of PBMCs, taken after 36 months of ibrutinib treatment. The CDR3: CASSLGSADQPQHF. CDR3 DNA: TGTGCCAGCAGCTTAGGCAGTGCGGATCAGCCCCAGCATTTT.